Shown below are 6 T cell receptor beta chains from a single sample sequenced in a study of glioma-infiltrating T cells after dendritic cell vaccination. Sequencing was performed with immunoSEQ multiplex PCR; in TCRdb, only in-frame clones are kept and a portion is missing. The sample lists tens of thousands of clones, about 80% seen once, with 2.1% in the top ten. The input for sequencing was blood, taken before dendritic cell vaccination. The receptor set was obtained from a human donor with glioblastoma.

The chain has TRBV6-1 and TRBJ1-2; D call uncertain. Trimming pared 8 bases from V and 8 bases from J, leaving 3 bases between. In germline, CDR1 is MNHNS, CDR2 SASEGT. The CDR3 loop spans 8 amino acids. The CDR3 nucleotides are TGTGCCAGCTCGGGCTACACCTTC. As protein: CASSGYTF.

The genes are TRBV7-9 and TRBJ1-1; 8 bases are shared with TRBD1. V lost 3 bases, J lost 2 bases, and 14 bases stayed unmatched. Per germline, CDR1 SEHNR and CDR2 FQNEAQ (reference sequence). This CDR3 spans 18 amino acids. The CDR3 region has the DNA TGTGCCAGCAGCTTCCCCCACGGACAGGGTTGGGGAAACACTGAAGCTTTCTTT. Protein sequence: CASSFPHGQGWGNTEAFF.

The CDR3 nucleotides read TGTGCCAGCTCACCACCTAGGGAGGGGTACAATGAGCAGTTCTTC. Amino acid sequence: CASSPPREGYNEQFF. This rearrangement joins TRBV18 to TRBJ2-1, with TRBD2 matching 7 bases. The V and J ends lost 0 bases and 4 bases, in that order; junction bases with no gene match: 3. The CDR3 has 15 residues. Germline V CDR1 and CDR2: KGHSH, LQKENI.

This chain uses TRBV10-1 with TRBJ2-7; perhaps TRBD2 as D (7 bases). The CDR3 is 17 amino acids. V dropped 3 bases and J dropped 7 bases, with 25 bases sitting between them. Germline CDR1 reads WNHNN; CDR2 reads SYGVQD (reference sequence). The CDR3 nucleotides are TGCGCCAGCAGTGATTTGGGGGGGCGAGGGTTGCGGCAAGAGCAGTACGTC. This translates into CASSDLGGRGLRQEQYV.

The rearrangement links TRBV14 to TRBJ1-6; 11 bases fit TRBD1. This CDR3 comprises 14 residues. With V trimmed by 5 bases and J by 8 bases, 2 bases remained unmatched. Germline loops: CDR1 SGHDN, CDR2 FVKESK. In DNA form, the CDR3 reads TGTGCCAGCAGCTGGACAGGGGGCTATTCACCCCTCCACTTT. This sequence encodes CASSWTGGYSPLHF.

V and J are TRBV4-1 and TRBJ2-1; possibly TRBD2 for D (5 bases). V was trimmed by 1 base and J by 7 bases, leaving 14 bases between them. Germline V lookup: CDR1 MGHRA, CDR2 YSYEKL. The CDR3 consists of 15 residues. The CDR3 nucleotides read TGCGCCAGCAGCCAAGGGAGCGGTGGGCTTAATGAGCAGTTCTTC. Its protein product is CASSQGSGGLNEQFF.